Listed here are 11 T cell receptor beta chains from one sample, sequenced in a study of blood T cell repertoires in COVID-19. The data were produced by immunoSEQ multiplex PCR, yet TCRdb's version contains in-frame clones alone and is incomplete. The sample shows some 22,000 clones, over 80% of them seen only once. Source material: peripheral blood. Receptors originate from a man older than 75 with active or convalescent COVID-19.

The gene calls are TRBV30 and TRBJ2-7, with TRBD2 as a possible D gene (6 bases). Germline-derived CDR1 and CDR2 are GTSNPN and SVGIG (reference sequence). V was pared by 1 base and J by 7 bases, with 17 bases between. The CDR3 has 14 amino acids. The chain's CDR3 is CAWSATGDMGEQYF. CDR3 nucleotide sequence: TGTGCCTGGAGTGCAACGGGAGACATGGGGGAGCAGTACTTC.

This clone turned up a few times. The chain couples TRBV4-1 to TRBJ1-2, with TRBD1 matching 7 bases. Germline CDR1 MGHRA, CDR2 YSYEKL. The CDR3 runs to 17 residues. V gave up 0 bases and J gave up 1 base; unmatched junction bases: 8. This CDR3 is CASSQDTGTADNYGYTF. Here the CDR3 DNA reads TGCGCCAGCAGCCAAGATACAGGGACAGCGGATAACTATGGCTACACCTTC.

This clone came up a few times. The chain couples TRBV5-1 to TRBJ1-5; 9 bases map to TRBD1. CDR1 SGHRS and CDR2 YFSETQ come from the germline V gene. With 0 bases clipped from V and 0 bases from J, the junction kept 4 bases outside the gene matches. The CDR3 totals 17 residues. This CDR3 reads CASSLGQGDFSNQPQHF. Here the CDR3 DNA reads TGCGCCAGCAGCTTGGGACAGGGGGATTTTAGCAATCAGCCCCAGCATTTT.

The rearrangement links TRBV5-6 to TRBJ1-4; no firm D call. This CDR3 contains 16 residues. V lost 6 bases to trimming and J lost 2 bases, with 17 bases between them. CDR1 is SGHDT and CDR2 is YYEEEE in the germline V gene. The CDR3 DNA is TGTGCCAGCACTTCTCAGTACGGGTTTACTAATGAAAAACTGTTTTTT. It codes for CASTSQYGFTNEKLFF. The complete variable domain, with remaining parts taken from reference TRBV5-6 and TRBJ1-4, reads DAGVTQSPTHLIKTRGQQVTLRCSPKSGHDTVSWYQQALGQGPQFIFQYYEEEERQRGNFPDRFSGHQFPNYSSELNVNALLLGDSALYLCASTSQYGFTNEKLFFGSGTQLSVL.

This clone showed up just a few times. The chain has TRBV4-2 and TRBJ1-5; D is perhaps TRBD1 (6 bases). The germline CDR1 and CDR2 sequences are LGHNA and YNFKEQ. The length of the CDR3 is 16 residues. Trimming removed 1 base from V and 11 bases from J, with 21 bases in between. This CDR3 is CASSQVKWQGTDAQHF. For the CDR3, the DNA is TGTGCCAGCAGCCAAGTTAAGTGGCAGGGGACCGACGCCCAGCATTTT.

This sequence joins TRBV5-1 and TRBJ2-5; D perhaps matches TRBD1 (5 bases). CDR3 size: 13 residues. The V gene's germline CDR1 is SGHRS and CDR2 YFSETQ. The V end lost 1 base, the J end lost 5 bases, and 9 bases lay between the germline ends. CDR3: CASSLQGMETQYF. CDR3 bases: TGCGCCAGCAGCTTGCAGGGAATGGAGACCCAGTACTTC.

The chain carries TRBV5-1 and TRBJ1-4; D might be TRBD1 (5 bases). V was cut by 4 bases and J by 10 bases, with 8 bases left in between. Germline values: CDR1 SGHRS, CDR2 YFSETQ. This CDR3 comprises 11 residues. CDR3 nucleotides: TGCGCCAGCAGCGGGGGAGGAAAACTGTTTTTT. Amino acid sequence: CASSGGGKLFF.

Only a few counts were recorded for this clone. The chain is built from TRBV5-1 and TRBJ1-4; 8 positions match TRBD1. Germline CDR1 SGHRS, CDR2 YFSETQ. Trimming cost V 3 bases and J 8 bases; bases outside gene matches: 6. The CDR3 consists of 14 residues. CDR3 in DNA: TGCGCCAGCAGCTCACAGGGGGTGGGGGAAAAACTGTTTTTT. It encodes CASSSQGVGEKLFF.

The rearrangement uses TRBV7-2 and TRBJ2-2; TRBD2 matches 9 bases. The J segment lost 6 bases and the V segment lost 0 bases, leaving 5 bases of the junction unmatched. The germline gives CDR1 SGHTA, CDR2 FQGNSA. This CDR3 comprises 16 residues. CDR3 amino acids: CASSLAAGGPSGELFF. The CDR3 DNA is TGTGCCAGCAGCTTAGCTGCGGGAGGGCCGTCCGGGGAGCTGTTTTTT.

Only one count was recorded for this clone. The J gene is TRBJ1-3, the V gene TRBV11-2; 8 bases map to TRBD1. Germline-derived CDR1 and CDR2 are SGHAT and FQNNGV. After removal of 5 bases from V and 1 base from J, the junction contained 10 bases not matched to a gene. CDR3 length: 17 residues. CDR3 in DNA: TGTGCCAGCAGCCGAACAGGGGGACTGTTATCTGGAAACACCATATATTTT. Translated: CASSRTGGLLSGNTIYF.

The chain combines TRBV5-1 with TRBJ1-1; D not certain. CDR3 length: 13 amino acids. Trimming cost V 0 bases and J 3 bases, with 6 bases left between them. Per germline, CDR1 SGHRS and CDR2 YFSETQ. CDR3 nucleotide sequence: TGCGCCAGCAGCTTGGGGGAGTACACTGAAGCTTTCTTT. Its translation is CASSLGEYTEAFF.